This passage covers 26 T cell receptor beta chains from one sample sequenced in a study of cytomegalovirus exposure and HLA in healthy donors. With 60 Vbeta and 13 Jbeta primers, the PCR was carried out. Clones were sequenced by immunoSEQ multiplex PCR, and TCRdb holds only the in-frame ones, with some missing. Its table records approximately 120,000 clones. Sequenced input: PBMCs. These receptors were taken from a man between 18 and 29 years old in good health and CMV-seronegative.

The V and J genes are TRBV30 and TRBJ2-4; 7 nucleotides match TRBD1. Germline loops: CDR1 GTSNPN, CDR2 SVGIG (reference sequence). The CDR3 has 21 residues. Unmatched junction bases numbered 23, after V lost 2 bases and J lost 1 base. The CDR3 region is CAWSKPGGQVDRIRAKNIQYF. The CDR3 bases are TGTGCCTGGAGTAAGCCCGGAGGACAGGTTGATAGGATTCGGGCCAAAAACATTCAGTACTTC.

The rearrangement uses TRBV7-9 and TRBJ2-7, with a tentative D call TRBD2 (5 bases). Germline CDR1 reads SEHNR; CDR2 reads FQNEAQ (reference sequence). Trimming took 5 bases from V and 5 from J, leaving 22 bases between them. The CDR3 is 16 amino acids. Here the CDR3 reads CASSPISAAESHEQYF. DNA for the CDR3: TGTGCCAGCAGCCCCATTTCAGCGGCAGAATCCCACGAGCAGTACTTC.

V and J are TRBV7-9 and TRBJ1-1; D is unresolved. The CDR3 loop spans 13 amino acids. The V gene lost 3 bases and the J gene lost 5 bases, with 10 bases spanning the gap. Germline CDR1 is SEHNR and CDR2 is FQNEAQ (reference sequence). This CDR3 reads CASSLLGGTEAFF. CDR3 nucleotides: TGTGCCAGCAGCTTGTTAGGCGGAACTGAAGCTTTCTTT.

The chain links TRBV5-8 to TRBJ1-2; D is uncertain. V lost 2 bases, J lost 3 bases, and 11 bases lay in between. The CDR3 totals 14 residues. Germline-derived CDR1 and CDR2 are SGHTS and YDEGEE. The CDR3 nucleotides are TGTGCCAGCAGCTTTGAACAGCTACACTATGGCTACACCTTC. Translation gives CASSFEQLHYGYTF.

The V gene is TRBV4-1, the J gene TRBJ1-2; D gene unclear. This CDR3 is built from 16 residues. Germline V CDR1 and CDR2: MGHRA, YSYEKL. Trimming left V 0 bases short and J 2 bases short, with 13 bases between. CDR3 sequence (DNA): TGCGCCAGCAGCCAAGAGAGGGCAGGAGTAAACTATGGCTACACCTTC. Protein product: CASSQERAGVNYGYTF.

J is TRBJ2-3 and V is TRBV29-1; TRBD2 aligns across 7 bases. In germline, CDR1 is SQVTM, CDR2 ANQGSEA. The CDR3 covers 13 residues. V lost 4 bases and J lost 6; bases outside the gene matches: 7. As DNA, the CDR3 is TGCAGCGTTGGGGGGACCGGGGGGGATACGCAGTATTTT. This gives the protein CSVGGTGGDTQYF.

V usage is TRBV6-5 and J usage is TRBJ2-2; a possible D gene is TRBD2 (7 bases). V was pared by 6 bases and J by 7 bases, with 18 bases between. The CDR3 spans 15 residues. Germline V gene lookup returns CDR1 MNHEY and CDR2 SVGAGI. The CDR3 nucleotides are TGTGCCAGCAGGGGATTCGGGGGGCGTGGCGGGGAGCTGTTTTTT. Protein: CASRGFGGRGGELFF.

The rearrangement links TRBV5-6 to TRBJ1-2; 9 bases are shared with TRBD1. Trimming cost V 4 bases and J 6 bases; bases outside gene matches: 4. This CDR3 spans 13 amino acids. Germline CDR1 is SGHDT and CDR2 is YYEEEE. In DNA form, the CDR3 reads TGTGCCAGCAGCCTACGACAGGGGGATGGCTACACCTTC. Protein: CASSLRQGDGYTF.

The chain employs TRBV5-1 and TRBJ2-5, with 10 bases identical to TRBD1. The germline V gene encodes CDR1 SGHRS and CDR2 YFSETQ. There are 15 residues in the CDR3. V lost 4 bases to trimming and J lost 5 bases; unmatched junction nucleotides: 8. The CDR3 DNA reads TGCGCCAGCAGCGCCGGGACAGGGGAACATGAGACCCAGTACTTC. This gives the protein CASSAGTGEHETQYF.

The chain carries TRBV7-6 and TRBJ2-1; D might be TRBD2 (6 bases). This CDR3 comprises 19 residues. Per germline, CDR1 SGHVS and CDR2 FNYEAQ. With 5 bases removed from V and 2 bases from J, the gap between germline ends came to 25 bases. CDR3 residues: CASSVVSGGKHHAYNEQFF. The CDR3 DNA is TGTGCCAGCAGCGTAGTAAGTGGCGGGAAACATCACGCCTACAATGAGCAGTTCTTC.

This CDR3 is CASSITSGSSTGELFF. For the CDR3, the DNA is TGTGCCAGCAGTATTACTAGCGGGAGTAGCACCGGGGAGCTGTTTTTT. The V gene is TRBV28, the J gene TRBJ2-2; 11 bases align to TRBD2. Germline assignment: CDR1 MDHEN and CDR2 SYDVKM. V trimming: 5 bases; J trimming: 4 bases; junction bases outside the gene matches: 6. The CDR3 length is 16 residues.

The chain employs TRBV10-3 and TRBJ1-2, with 7 bases lining up with TRBD1. The J segment lost 7 bases and the V segment lost 8 bases, leaving 10 bases of the junction unmatched. The germline CDR1 and CDR2 sequences are ENHRY and SYGVKD. CDR3 length: 13 amino acids. This CDR3 reads CAIWPGGLSGYTF. The CDR3 coding sequence is TGTGCCATCTGGCCAGGGGGGTTGAGTGGCTACACCTTC.

The V call is TRBV18, the J call TRBJ2-7; D is uncertain. In germline, CDR1 is KGHSH, CDR2 LQKENI. Between the trimmed V and J ends, which lost 3 bases and 0 bases, there was a span of 9 bases. The CDR3 is 14 amino acids. CDR3 loop: CASSPNEVSYEQYF. The CDR3 bases are TGTGCCAGCTCACCTAACGAGGTCTCCTACGAGCAGTACTTC.

V usage is TRBV19 and J usage is TRBJ2-1, with D unclear. This CDR3 has 11 residues. Trimming took 10 bases from V and 3 from J, leaving 7 bases between them. CDR1 LNHDA and CDR2 SQIVND come from the germline V gene (reference sequence). CDR3 protein: CATYSYNEQFF. Here the CDR3 DNA reads TGTGCCACCTACAGCTACAATGAGCAGTTCTTC. Together with reference TRBV19 and TRBJ2-1, the CDR3 gives the full variable domain: DGGITQSPKYLFRKEGQNVTLSCEQNLNHDAMYWYRQDPGQGLRLIYYSQIVNDFQKGDIAEGYSVSREKKESFPLTVTSAQKNPTAFYLCATYSYNEQFFGPGTRLTVL.

V usage is TRBV9 and J usage is TRBJ2-1; TRBD2 matches 11 bases. The CDR3 runs to 15 residues. J lost 3 bases, V lost 3 bases, and 2 bases had no gene match. The germline V gene has CDR1 SGDLS and CDR2 YYNGEE. The CDR3 reads CASSALAGGYNEQFF. DNA of the CDR3: TGTGCCAGCAGCGCCCTAGCGGGGGGCTACAATGAGCAGTTCTTC. The variable domain in full, completed from reference TRBV9 and TRBJ2-1, reads DSGVTQTPKHLITATGQRVTLRCSPRSGDLSVYWYQQSLDQGLQFLIQYYNGEERAKGNILERFSAQQFPDLHSELNLSSLELGDSALYFCASSALAGGYNEQFFGPGTRLTVL.

The V and J genes are TRBV19 and TRBJ2-1; TRBD2 matches at 11 bases. The CDR3 consists of 16 residues. The V and J ends lost 5 bases and 4 bases, in that order; junction bases with no gene match: 7. Per germline, CDR1 LNHDA and CDR2 SQIVND (reference sequence). The CDR3 DNA is TGTGCCAGTAGTGAAACTAGCGGGGGCCCTTACAATGAGCAGTTCTTC. Translating it yields CASSETSGGPYNEQFF. Using reference TRBV19 and TRBJ2-1 for the parts outside the CDR3, the full variable domain is DGGITQSPKYLFRKEGQNVTLSCEQNLNHDAMYWYRQDPGQGLRLIYYSQIVNDFQKGDIAEGYSVSREKKESFPLTVTSAQKNPTAFYLCASSETSGGPYNEQFFGPGTRLTVL.

The rearrangement uses TRBV6-5 and TRBJ1-5; 7 bases are a match to TRBD1. Germline loops: CDR1 MNHEY, CDR2 SVGAGI. The CDR3 sequence is 16 residues long. V lost 2 bases and J lost 1; bases outside the gene matches: 5. The CDR3 loop is CASSYTGDRSNQPQHF. CDR3 coding DNA: TGTGCCAGCAGTTACACAGGGGACCGAAGCAATCAGCCCCAGCATTTT.

V gene TRBV5-6 combines with J gene TRBJ2-5; the D gene is possibly TRBD2 (6 bases). The CDR3 extends over 16 amino acids. V was cut by 0 bases and J by 0 bases, with 12 bases left in between. The germline V gene has CDR1 SGHDT and CDR2 YYEEEE. The CDR3 here is CASSLDVRGYQETQYF. CDR3 DNA: TGTGCCAGCAGCTTGGACGTTCGGGGGTACCAAGAGACCCAGTACTTC.

The chain has TRBV7-8 and TRBJ1-1; no definite D call. In germline, CDR1 is SGHVS, CDR2 FQNEAQ. Deletions cut 5 bases from V and 4 bases from J, with 17 bases between. This CDR3 spans 15 amino acids. CDR3 in amino acids: CASSLKRGWGTEAFF. The CDR3 DNA follows: TGTGCCAGCAGCCTCAAGAGAGGGTGGGGCACTGAAGCTTTCTTT.

V usage is TRBV9 and J usage is TRBJ1-1; D might be TRBD1 (5 bases). The CDR3 runs 13 residues. Germline assignment: CDR1 SGDLS and CDR2 YYNGEE. The V and J ends lost 7 bases and 2 bases respectively, with 12 bases between them. The CDR3 region has the DNA TGTGCCAGCTGGGGGGAACCTAACACTGAAGCTTTCTTT. Amino acid sequence: CASWGEPNTEAFF.

The CDR3 DNA reads TGCGCCAGCAGCTTAGAGGGACAGTTCATGAACACTGAAGCTTTCTTT. This translates into CASSLEGQFMNTEAFF. The V and J genes are TRBV5-1 and TRBJ1-1, with TRBD1 identical over 7 bases. V was pared by 2 bases and J by 0 bases, with 7 bases of the junction left unmatched. Germline CDR1 and CDR2: SGHRS and YFSETQ. The CDR3 is 16 residues long.

This sequence joins TRBV18 and TRBJ2-3; perhaps TRBD2 as D (6 bases). The CDR3 totals 14 residues. Per germline, CDR1 KGHSH and CDR2 LQKENI. The V gene lost 5 bases and the J gene lost 0 bases, with 9 bases spanning the gap. As DNA, the CDR3 is TGTGCCAGCTCAGGGAGGAGTAGCACAGATACGCAGTATTTT. Translated, it gives CASSGRSSTDTQYF.

The chain is built from TRBV5-6 and TRBJ1-6; 7 bases agree with TRBD1. The CDR3 loop spans 17 amino acids. The V and J ends lost 0 bases and 13 bases, in that order; junction bases with no gene match: 16. CDR1 and CDR2 (germline): SGHDT, YYEEEE. The CDR3 DNA reads as TGTGCCAGCAGCTTGGTGTGGGCGAGCGGACAGGTGACTCCCCTCCACTTT. It codes for CASSLVWASGQVTPLHF.

The genes are TRBV5-1 and TRBJ2-1; no clear D gene. CDR1 is SGHRS and CDR2 is YFSETQ in the germline V gene. The V gene lost 8 bases and the J gene lost 0 bases, with 15 bases spanning the gap. The length of the CDR3 is 15 residues. The CDR3 loop reads CASRPRQSSYNEQFF. CDR3 coding DNA: TGCGCCAGTAGACCTAGGCAGAGCTCCTACAATGAGCAGTTCTTC.

The gene calls are TRBV27 and TRBJ2-3, with 10 bases identical to TRBD1. The germline CDR1 and CDR2 sequences are MNHEY and SMNVEV (reference sequence). The V segment lost 4 bases and the J segment 4 bases; nucleotides outside the gene matches: 5. CDR3 length equals 15 residues. CDR3 nucleotide sequence: TGTGCCAGCAGTTCCCGGGACAGGGGTTCAGATACGCAGTATTTT. This sequence encodes CASSSRDRGSDTQYF.

V gene TRBV2 combines with J gene TRBJ1-2; D is unclear. Trimming left V 4 bases short and J 7 bases short, with 19 bases between. Germline CDR1 SNHLY, CDR2 FYNNEI. The CDR3 loop spans 15 amino acids. As DNA, the CDR3 is TGTGCCAGCAGTGGTGAGTGGACGGGGAATTCTGGCTACACCTTC. Its protein is CASSGEWTGNSGYTF.